This T cell receptor beta chain is drawn from a study of metastatic and nonmetastatic thyroid tumors. Thyroid surgery was performed in patients who had received no treatment beforehand. V lost 4 bases, J lost 4 bases, and 13 bases lay in between. Germline V gene lookup returns CDR1 SNHLY and CDR2 FYNNEI. This CDR3 is built from 15 residues. TCRdb redid the clone calls on the PCR reads using MiXCR. The sample has some 13,000 clones, around a fifth seen once. Sequencing used adjacent normal tissue. The V and J genes are TRBV2 and TRBJ2-2; tentative D call: TRBD1 (6 bases). The sequence was collected from a female donor with papillary thyroid cancer or a benign thyroid nodule (not recorded which). Some clones in this sample may be carry-over from other donors' samples. The CDR3 loop reads CASSGIQGTTGELFF. The CDR3 region has the DNA TGTGCCAGCAGTGGTATACAGGGCACCACCGGGGAGCTGTTTTTT.